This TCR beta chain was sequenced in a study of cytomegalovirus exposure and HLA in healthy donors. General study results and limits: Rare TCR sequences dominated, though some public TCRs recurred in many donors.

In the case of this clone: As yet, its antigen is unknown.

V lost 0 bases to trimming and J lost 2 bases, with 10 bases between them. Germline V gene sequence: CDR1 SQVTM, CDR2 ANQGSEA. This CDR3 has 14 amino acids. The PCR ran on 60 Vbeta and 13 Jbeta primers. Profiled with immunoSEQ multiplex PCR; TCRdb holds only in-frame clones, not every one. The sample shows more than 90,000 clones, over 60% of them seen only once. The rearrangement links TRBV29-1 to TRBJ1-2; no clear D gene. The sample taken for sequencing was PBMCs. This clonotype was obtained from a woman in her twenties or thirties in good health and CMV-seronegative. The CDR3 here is CSVEDQDLNYGYTF. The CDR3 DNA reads TGCAGCGTTGAAGATCAGGACTTGAACTATGGCTACACCTTC.